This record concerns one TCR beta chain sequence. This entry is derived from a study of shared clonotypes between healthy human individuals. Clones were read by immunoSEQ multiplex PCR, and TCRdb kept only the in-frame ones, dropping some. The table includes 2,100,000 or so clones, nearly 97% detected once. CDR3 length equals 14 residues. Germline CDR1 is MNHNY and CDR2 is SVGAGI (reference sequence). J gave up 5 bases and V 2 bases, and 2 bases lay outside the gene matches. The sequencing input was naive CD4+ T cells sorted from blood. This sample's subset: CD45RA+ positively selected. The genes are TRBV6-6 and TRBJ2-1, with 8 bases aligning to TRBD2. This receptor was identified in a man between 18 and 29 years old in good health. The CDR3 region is CASSYGTRNNEQFF. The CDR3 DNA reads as TGTGCCAGCAGTTACGGGACTAGGAACAATGAGCAGTTCTTC.